This T cell receptor beta chain was recovered during a study of T cells after yellow fever vaccination. General study results and limits: A large majority of primary-vaccination clones showed up again after the booster (roughly 95% CD4, 85% to 90% CD8).

The V and J ends lost 1 base and 4 bases respectively, with 11 bases between them. Germline-derived CDR1 and CDR2 are SGHNT and YYREEE (reference sequence). The CDR3 has 15 residues. TCRdb recomputed calls from the 5' RACE reads with MiXCR, one row per CDR3 protein. The sample includes 40,000 or so distinct CDR3 sequences, 6.8% of them seen just once. The table lists this clonotype with many counts. The rearrangement joins TRBV5-4 to TRBJ2-2, with a weak D call TRBD2 (5 bases). The specimen comprised CD8+ T cells not binding an NS4B(214-222) dextramer, sorted from PBMCs, sampled 45 days after the yellow fever booster vaccination. The origin of this receptor is a young man who received the YFV17D yellow fever vaccine. Here the CDR3 DNA reads TGTGCCAGCAGCTTGTTATTTAGCGCCACCGGGGAGCTGTTTTTT. It specifies CASSLLFSATGELFF.